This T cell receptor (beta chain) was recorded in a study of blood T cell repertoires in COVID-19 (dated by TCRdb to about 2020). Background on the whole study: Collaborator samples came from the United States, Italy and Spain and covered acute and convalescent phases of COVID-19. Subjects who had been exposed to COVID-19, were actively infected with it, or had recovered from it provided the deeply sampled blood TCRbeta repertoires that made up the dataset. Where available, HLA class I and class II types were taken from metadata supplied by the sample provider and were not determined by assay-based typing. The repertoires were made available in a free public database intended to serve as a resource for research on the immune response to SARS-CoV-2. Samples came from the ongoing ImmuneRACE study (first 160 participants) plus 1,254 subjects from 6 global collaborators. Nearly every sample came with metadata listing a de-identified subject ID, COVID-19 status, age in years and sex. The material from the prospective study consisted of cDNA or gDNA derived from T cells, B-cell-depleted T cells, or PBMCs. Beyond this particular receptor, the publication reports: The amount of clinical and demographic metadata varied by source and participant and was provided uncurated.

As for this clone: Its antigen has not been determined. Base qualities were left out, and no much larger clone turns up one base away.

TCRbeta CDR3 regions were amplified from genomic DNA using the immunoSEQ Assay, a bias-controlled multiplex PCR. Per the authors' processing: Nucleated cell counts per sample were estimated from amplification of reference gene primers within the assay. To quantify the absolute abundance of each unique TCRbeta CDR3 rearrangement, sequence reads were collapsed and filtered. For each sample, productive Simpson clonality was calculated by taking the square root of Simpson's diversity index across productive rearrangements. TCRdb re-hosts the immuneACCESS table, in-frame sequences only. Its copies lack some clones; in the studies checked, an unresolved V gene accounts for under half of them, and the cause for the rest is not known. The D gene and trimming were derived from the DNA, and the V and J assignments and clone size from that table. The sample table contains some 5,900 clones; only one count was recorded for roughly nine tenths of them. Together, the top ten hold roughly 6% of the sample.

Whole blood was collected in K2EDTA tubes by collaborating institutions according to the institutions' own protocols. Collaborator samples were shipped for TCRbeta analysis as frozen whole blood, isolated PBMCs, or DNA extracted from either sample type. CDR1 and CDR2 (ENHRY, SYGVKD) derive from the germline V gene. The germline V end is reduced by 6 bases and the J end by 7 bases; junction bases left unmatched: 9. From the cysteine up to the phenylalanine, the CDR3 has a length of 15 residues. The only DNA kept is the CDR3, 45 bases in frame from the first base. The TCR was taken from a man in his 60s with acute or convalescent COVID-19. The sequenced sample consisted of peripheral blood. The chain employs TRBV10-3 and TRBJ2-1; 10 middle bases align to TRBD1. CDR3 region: CAIRAPGQGMNEQFF. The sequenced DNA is TGTGCCATCAGGGCTCCGGGACAGGGGATGAATGAGCAGTTCTTC.